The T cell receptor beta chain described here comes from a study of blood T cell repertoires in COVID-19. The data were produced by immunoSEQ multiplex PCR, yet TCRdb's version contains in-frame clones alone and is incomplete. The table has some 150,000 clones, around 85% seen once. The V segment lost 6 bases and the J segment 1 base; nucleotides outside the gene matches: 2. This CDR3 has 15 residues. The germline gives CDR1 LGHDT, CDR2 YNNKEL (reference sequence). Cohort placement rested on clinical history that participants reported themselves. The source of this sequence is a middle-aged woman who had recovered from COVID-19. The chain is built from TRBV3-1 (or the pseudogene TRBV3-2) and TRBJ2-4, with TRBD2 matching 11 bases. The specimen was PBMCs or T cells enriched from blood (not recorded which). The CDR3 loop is CASSPSGGAKNIQYF. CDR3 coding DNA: TGTGCCAGCAGTCCTAGCGGGGGGGCCAAAAACATTCAGTACTTC.